The sequence of this T cell receptor (beta chain) was determined in a study of blood T cell repertoires in COVID-19. Study details: The study drew acute and convalescent COVID-19 samples from the United States, Italy and Spain. Sources were T cells, B-cell-depleted T cells, or PBMCs; the material itself was cDNA or gDNA.

This clone was recorded only once. Authors' methods: The authors estimated nucleated cell counts from reference gene primer amplification. The data were produced by immunoSEQ multiplex PCR, yet TCRdb's version contains in-frame clones alone and is incomplete. That table supplies the V and J calls and clone size; D and trimming were determined from the DNA. The sample carries tens of thousands of clones, approximately 92% recorded once. The germline V gene has CDR1 LNHDA and CDR2 SQIVND (reference sequence). The CDR3 is made up of 15 amino acids. V lost 5 bases and J 7 bases, leaving 20 bases between the germline ends.

The receptor's source is a man aged 80 or over with acute or convalescent COVID-19. Specimen: peripheral blood. The chain is built from TRBV19 and TRBJ2-5; tentative D call: TRBD1 (6 bases). The CDR3 coding sequence is TGTGCCAGTAGTCCTTACCCCAGGGGAGTAGGGACCCAGTACTTC. Its protein is CASSPYPRGVGTQYF.